This T cell receptor (beta chain) comes out of a study of blood T cell repertoires in COVID-19. As for the study in general: Whether acute or convalescent, the COVID-19 samples came from the United States, Italy and Spain. Nucleic acid was either cDNA or gDNA, and it came from T cells, B-cell-depleted T cells, or PBMCs.

Per the study methods: By means of reference gene primer amplification, nucleated cell counts were estimated. TCRdb's table, derived via immunoSEQ multiplex PCR, lists solely in-frame clones and lacks some. Clone size and V and J calls were adopted from that table, with D and trimming inferred from the DNA. This table holds about 280,000 clones, approximately 83% found once. Trimming removed 3 bases from V and 3 bases from J, with 14 bases in between. This CDR3 has 16 residues. Germline lookup yields CDR1 MDHEN and CDR2 SYDVKM. V is TRBV28 and J is TRBJ2-2, with D possibly being TRBD2 (7 bases). The TCR was taken from a human donor in a cohort sampled during active COVID-19. The sample consisted of peripheral blood. Written as DNA, the CDR3 is TGTGCCAGCAGTTTGCTTGGGGGGGCGCACACCGGGGAGCTGTTTTTT. Translating gives CASSLLGGAHTGELFF.